This T cell receptor (beta chain) originates from a study of blood T cell repertoires in COVID-19. About the research overall: Sites across the United States, Italy and Spain contributed samples from acute and convalescent COVID-19. PBMCs, B-cell-depleted T cells, or T cells were the source of the cDNA or gDNA that made up the material.

J was trimmed by 4 bases and V by 5 bases; bases with no gene match: 7. CDR1 and CDR2 (germline): SNHLY, FYNNEI. The CDR3 covers 15 residues. Per the original methods: Nucleated cell counts were estimated from reference gene primer amplification. The method was immunoSEQ multiplex PCR; TCRdb's version includes in-frame clones alone and lacks a portion of them. From that table come the V and J calls and clone size; the DNA was used to work out D and trimming. The sample yields hundreds of thousands of clones, about 85% seen once. V is TRBV2 and J is TRBJ2-7; TRBD2 aligns across 11 bases. The sequence derives from a man aged 18 to 30 with active or convalescent COVID-19. The sequenced material came from peripheral blood. CDR3 loop: CASSPSGTSGYEQYF. DNA for the CDR3: TGTGCCAGCAGTCCCTCCGGGACTAGCGGTTACGAGCAGTACTTC.